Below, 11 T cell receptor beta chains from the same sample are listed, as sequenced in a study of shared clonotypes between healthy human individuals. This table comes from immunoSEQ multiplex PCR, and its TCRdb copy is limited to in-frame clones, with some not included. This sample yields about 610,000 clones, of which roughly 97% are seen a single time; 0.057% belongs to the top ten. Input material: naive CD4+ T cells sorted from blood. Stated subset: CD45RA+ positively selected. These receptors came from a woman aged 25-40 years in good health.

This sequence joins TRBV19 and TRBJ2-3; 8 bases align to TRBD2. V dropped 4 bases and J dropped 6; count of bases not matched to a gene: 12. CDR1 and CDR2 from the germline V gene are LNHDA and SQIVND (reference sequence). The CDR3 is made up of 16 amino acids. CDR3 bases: TGTGCCAGTAGTACACTAGCGGTATCACTTGGGGATACGCAGTATTTT. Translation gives CASSTLAVSLGDTQYF.

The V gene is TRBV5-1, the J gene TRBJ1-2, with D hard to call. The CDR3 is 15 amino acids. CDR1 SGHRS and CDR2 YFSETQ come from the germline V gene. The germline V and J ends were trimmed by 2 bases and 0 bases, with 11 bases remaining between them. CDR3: CASSFGARANYGYTF. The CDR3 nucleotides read TGCGCCAGCAGCTTTGGAGCCAGAGCTAACTATGGCTACACCTTC.

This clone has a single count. The CDR3 nucleotides are TGTGCCAGCAACCAATACGAGCAGTACTTC. Translated: CASNQYEQYF. The V and J genes are TRBV6-1 and TRBJ2-7, with D hard to call. The CDR3 runs to 10 residues. V was clipped by 7 bases and J by 4 bases, with 5 bases between them. CDR1 and CDR2 from the germline V gene are MNHNS and SASEGT.

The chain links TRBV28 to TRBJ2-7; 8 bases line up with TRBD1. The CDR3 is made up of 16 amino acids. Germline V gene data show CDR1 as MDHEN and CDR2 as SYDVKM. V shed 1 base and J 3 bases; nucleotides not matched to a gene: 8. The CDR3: CASSLYGTGLVYEQYF. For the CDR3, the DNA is TGTGCCAGCAGTTTATACGGGACAGGCCTTGTCTACGAGCAGTACTTC.

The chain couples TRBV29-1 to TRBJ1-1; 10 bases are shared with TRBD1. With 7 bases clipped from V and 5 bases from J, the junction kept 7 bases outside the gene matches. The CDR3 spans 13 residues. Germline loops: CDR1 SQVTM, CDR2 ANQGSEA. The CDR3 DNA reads TGCAGCGCCCGGGACAGGGGCGAGACTGAAGCTTTCTTT. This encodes CSARDRGETEAFF. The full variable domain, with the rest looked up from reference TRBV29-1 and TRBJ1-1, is SAVISQKPSRDICQRGTSLTIQCQVDSQVTMMFWYRQQPGQSLTLIATANQGSEATYESGFVIDKFPISRPNLTFSTLTVSNMSPEDSSIYLCSARDRGETEAFFGQGTRLTVV.

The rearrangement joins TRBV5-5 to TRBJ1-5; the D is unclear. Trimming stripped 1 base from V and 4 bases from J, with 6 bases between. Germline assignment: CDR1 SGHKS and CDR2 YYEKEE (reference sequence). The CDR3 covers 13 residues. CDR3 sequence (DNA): TGTGCCAGCAGCTTGATGGGAAATCAGCCCCAGCATTTT. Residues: CASSLMGNQPQHF.

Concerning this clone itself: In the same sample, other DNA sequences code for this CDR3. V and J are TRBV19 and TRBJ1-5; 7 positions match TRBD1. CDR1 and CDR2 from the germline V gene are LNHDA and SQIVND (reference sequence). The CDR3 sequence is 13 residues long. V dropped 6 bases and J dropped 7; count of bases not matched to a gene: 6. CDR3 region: CASSRQGGQPQHF. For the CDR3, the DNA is TGTGCCAGTAGCAGACAGGGCGGACAGCCCCAGCATTTT. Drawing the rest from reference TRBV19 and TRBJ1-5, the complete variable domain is DGGITQSPKYLFRKEGQNVTLSCEQNLNHDAMYWYRQDPGQGLRLIYYSQIVNDFQKGDIAEGYSVSREKKESFPLTVTSAQKNPTAFYLCASSRQGGQPQHFGDGTRLSIL.

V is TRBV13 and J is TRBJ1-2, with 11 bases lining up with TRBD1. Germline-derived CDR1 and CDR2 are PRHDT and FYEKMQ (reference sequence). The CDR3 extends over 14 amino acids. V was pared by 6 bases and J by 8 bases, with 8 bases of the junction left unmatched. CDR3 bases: TGTGCCAGCAGTCACTTGGACAGGGGGCAAGGCTACACCTTC. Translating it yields CASSHLDRGQGYTF.

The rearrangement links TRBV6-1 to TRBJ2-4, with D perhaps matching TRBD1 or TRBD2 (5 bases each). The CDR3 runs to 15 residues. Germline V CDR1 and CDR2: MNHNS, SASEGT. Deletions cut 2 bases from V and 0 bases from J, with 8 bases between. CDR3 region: CASSERDLAKNIQYF. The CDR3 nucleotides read TGTGCCAGCAGTGAAAGGGACCTAGCCAAAAACATTCAGTACTTC.

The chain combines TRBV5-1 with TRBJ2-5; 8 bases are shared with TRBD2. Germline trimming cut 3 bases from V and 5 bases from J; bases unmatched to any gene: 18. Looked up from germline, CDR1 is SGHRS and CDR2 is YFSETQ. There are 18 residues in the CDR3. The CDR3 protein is CASSYSGSIGFARETQYF. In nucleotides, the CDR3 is TGCGCCAGCAGCTACAGCGGGAGTATAGGATTCGCGAGGGAGACCCAGTACTTC.

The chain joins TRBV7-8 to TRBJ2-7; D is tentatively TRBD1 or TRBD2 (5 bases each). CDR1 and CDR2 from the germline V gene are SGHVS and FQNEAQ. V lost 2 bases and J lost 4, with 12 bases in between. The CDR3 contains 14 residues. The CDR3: CASSLLEGPYEQYF. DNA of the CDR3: TGTGCCAGCAGCTTACTCGAGGGACCATACGAGCAGTACTTC.